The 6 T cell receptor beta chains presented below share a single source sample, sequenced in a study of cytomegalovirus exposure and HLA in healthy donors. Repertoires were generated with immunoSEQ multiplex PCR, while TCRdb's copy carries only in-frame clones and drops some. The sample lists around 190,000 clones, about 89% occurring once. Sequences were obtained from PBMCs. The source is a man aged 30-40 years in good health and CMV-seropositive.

The CDR3 coding sequence is TGTGCCTGGGTCCGGGACAGGGACGGGGGTCATGGCTACACCTTC. Amino acids: CAWVRDRDGGHGYTF. This sequence joins TRBV30 and TRBJ1-2; 9 nucleotides line up with TRBD1. The CDR3 totals 15 residues. J gave up 6 bases and V 5 bases, and 13 bases lay outside the gene matches. Germline-derived CDR1 and CDR2 are GTSNPN and SVGIG (reference sequence).

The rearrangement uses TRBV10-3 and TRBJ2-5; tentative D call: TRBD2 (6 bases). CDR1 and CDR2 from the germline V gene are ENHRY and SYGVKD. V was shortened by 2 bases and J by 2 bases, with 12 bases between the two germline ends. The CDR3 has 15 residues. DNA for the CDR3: TGTGCCATCAGTGAGGGCGGGGTTCCTCAAGAGACCCAGTACTTC. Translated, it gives CAISEGGVPQETQYF.

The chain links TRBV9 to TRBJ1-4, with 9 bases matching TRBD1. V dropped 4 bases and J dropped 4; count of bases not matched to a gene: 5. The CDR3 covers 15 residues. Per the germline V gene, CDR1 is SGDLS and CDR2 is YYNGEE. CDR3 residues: CASSFTGQGNEKLFF. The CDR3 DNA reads TGTGCCAGCAGCTTCACGGGACAGGGTAATGAAAAACTGTTTTTT. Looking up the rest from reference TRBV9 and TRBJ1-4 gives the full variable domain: DSGVTQTPKHLITATGQRVTLRCSPRSGDLSVYWYQQSLDQGLQFLIQYYNGEERAKGNILERFSAQQFPDLHSELNLSSLELGDSALYFCASSFTGQGNEKLFFGSGTQLSVL.

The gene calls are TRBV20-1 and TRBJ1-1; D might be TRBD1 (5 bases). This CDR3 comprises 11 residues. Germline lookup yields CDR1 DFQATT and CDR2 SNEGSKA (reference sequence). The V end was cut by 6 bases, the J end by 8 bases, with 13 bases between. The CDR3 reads CSARKGREAFF. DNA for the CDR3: TGCAGTGCGAGAAAGGGGAGGGAAGCTTTCTTT.

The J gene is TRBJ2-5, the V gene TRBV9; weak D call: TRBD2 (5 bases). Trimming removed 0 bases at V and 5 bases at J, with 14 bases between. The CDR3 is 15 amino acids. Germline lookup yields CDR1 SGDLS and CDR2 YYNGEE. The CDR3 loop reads CASSVDGSPPETQYF. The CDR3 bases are TGTGCCAGCAGCGTAGATGGGAGTCCCCCCGAGACCCAGTACTTC.

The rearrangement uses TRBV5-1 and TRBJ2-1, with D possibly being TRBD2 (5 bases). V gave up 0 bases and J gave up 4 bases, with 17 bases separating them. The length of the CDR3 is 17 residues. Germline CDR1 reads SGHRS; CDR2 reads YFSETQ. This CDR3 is CASSLGEPGLRYNEQFF. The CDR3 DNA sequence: TGCGCCAGCAGCTTGGGGGAACCGGGATTACGATACAATGAGCAGTTCTTC. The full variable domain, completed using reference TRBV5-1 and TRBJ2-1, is KAGVTQTPRYLIKTRGQQVTLSCSPISGHRSVSWYQQTPGQGLQFLFEYFSETQRNKGNFPGRFSGRQFSNSRSEMNVSTLELGDSALYLCASSLGEPGLRYNEQFFGPGTRLTVL.